These 25 T cell receptor beta chains were sequenced from one sample in a study of T cell repertoires in cytomegalovirus infection. TCRdb redid the calling of the reads with MiXCR, one entry per CDR3 protein. The sample holds more than 650,000 distinct CDR3 sequences, less than 40% seen once. Sequenced input: PBMCs. All receptors come from a human donor in good health (CMV status not recorded). Some clones in this sample may be carry-over from other donors' samples.

This clonotype showed up just a few times. This chain links TRBV6-2 or TRBV6-3 with TRBJ2-7, with TRBD2 matching over 8 bases. CDR3 length: 16 amino acids. Germline CDR1 is MNHEY and CDR2 is SVGEGT. V lost 0 bases, J lost 4 bases, and 8 bases stayed unmatched. CDR3 protein: CASSYSIREGWYEQYF. The CDR3 bases are TGTGCCAGCAGTTACTCGATCCGGGAGGGGTGGTACGAGCAGTACTTC.

This clonotype was detected a few times. V gene TRBV12-3 or TRBV12-4 combines with J gene TRBJ1-6; TRBD1 might be the D (6 bases). V lost 6 bases and J lost 5, with 20 bases in between. This CDR3 spans 17 amino acids. For the CDR3, the DNA is TGTGCCAGCAGCCAGGGGAGGGGGAGGGAGAATAATTCACCCCTCCACTTT. This gives the protein CASSQGRGRENNSPLHF.

Worth noting for this clonotype: The junction does not match germline at one end; this may be a read error. The rearrangement links TRBV25-1 to TRBJ2-1, with TRBD2 matching over 8 bases. This CDR3 comprises 16 residues. CDR1 and CDR2 from the germline V gene are MGHDK and SYGVNS. The CDR3 DNA reads TGTGCCAGCAGTGAATCGGCGGGAGGACGATACAAGGAGCAGTTATTC. It yields the protein CASSESAGGRYKEQLF.

V usage is TRBV7-9 and J usage is TRBJ2-7; TRBD1 matches at 10 bases. The CDR3 runs 19 residues. J lost 4 bases, V lost 4 bases, and 19 bases had no gene match. The V gene's germline CDR1 is SEHNR and CDR2 FQNEAQ (reference sequence). The CDR3 DNA reads TGTGCCAGCAGCTCGCCCGGGACAGGGGTTTTTGGGAAACTATACGAGCAGTACTTC. It is translated as CASSSPGTGVFGKLYEQYF.

Note on this clonotype: One end of the junction does not line up with germline, which may come from a read error. The V gene is TRBV7-2, the J gene TRBJ2-3; possibly TRBD1 for D (10 bases). This CDR3 has 16 residues. Germline V CDR1 and CDR2: SGHTA, FQGNSA. CDR3 protein: CASSTRQGAPASGKVF. As DNA, the CDR3 is TGTGCCAGCAGCACCAGACAGGGGGCGCCGGCTAGCGGGAAGGTTTTT.

Details on this clonotype: A clone one base away is much larger, so this may be a read error. The rearrangement joins TRBV7-6 to TRBJ2-1, with 12 bases matching TRBD2. Germline CDR1 reads SGHVS; CDR2 reads FNYEAQ. The CDR3 is 16 amino acids. The DNA of the CDR3 is TGTGCCAGCAGCTTAGAGCTAGCGGGAGGGGACAATGAGCAGTTATTC. Protein sequence: CASSLELAGGDNEQLF.

V usage is TRBV12-3 or TRBV12-4 and J usage is TRBJ1-5; D is unclear. The CDR3 runs 13 residues. Trimming removed 8 bases from V and 4 bases from J, with 12 bases in between. This chain's CDR3 is CASGLHRNQPQHF. The CDR3, as DNA: TGTGCCAGCGGGTTACATAGAAATCAGCCCCAGCATTTT.

V gene TRBV6-5 combines with J gene TRBJ2-2, with D possibly being TRBD1 (5 bases). This CDR3 is 18 amino acids long. Trimming took off 0 bases at V and 4 bases at J, with 18 bases between the two ends. Per the germline V gene, CDR1 is MNHEY and CDR2 is SVGAGI. For the CDR3, the DNA is TGTGCCAGCAGTTACTCGATATTTTCCAGGGTGTTCACCGGGGAGCTGTTTTTT. Amino acid sequence: CASSYSIFSRVFTGELFF.

This sequence joins TRBV28 and TRBJ2-2; D possibly corresponds to TRBD2 (6 bases). The germline V gene has CDR1 MDHEN and CDR2 SYDVKM. The CDR3 totals 15 residues. Trimming removed 8 bases from V and 7 bases from J, with 20 bases in between. Written as DNA, the CDR3 is TGTGCCAGCGGCGTTGTACCGGGAGTCGGCGGGGAGCTGTTTTTT. As protein: CASGVVPGVGGELFF.

Only a few counts were recorded for this clonotype. The chain uses TRBV27 and TRBJ2-7; 8 bases map to TRBD2. Germline trimming cut 3 bases from V and 4 bases from J; bases unmatched to any gene: 11. There are 16 residues in the CDR3. CDR1 is MNHEY and CDR2 is SMNVEV in the germline V gene (reference sequence). The CDR3 nucleotides read TGTGCCAGCAGTTTGGCGGGAGGAGGTTCTATTTACGAGCAGTACTTC. Amino acid sequence: CASSLAGGGSIYEQYF.

This chain connects TRBV27 to TRBJ1-1; no clear D. Germline loops: CDR1 MNHEY, CDR2 SMNVEV (reference sequence). V was pared by 6 bases and J by 0 bases, with 14 bases between. This CDR3 has 15 amino acids. The CDR3 loop is CASRPAQLMNTEAFF. The DNA for the CDR3 is TGTGCCAGCAGACCGGCCCAACTTATGAACACTGAAGCTTTCTTT.

The rearrangement links TRBV9 to TRBJ2-3, with D perhaps TRBD1 or TRBD2 (6 bases each). This CDR3 is built from 16 residues. V was cut by 0 bases and J by 4 bases, with 15 bases left in between. Germline values: CDR1 SGDLS, CDR2 YYNGEE. The chain's CDR3 is CASSVGGRERSDTQYF. Here the CDR3 DNA reads TGTGCCAGCAGCGTAGGGGGGCGGGAACGCTCAGATACGCAGTATTTT.

The chain couples TRBV12-3 or TRBV12-4 to TRBJ1-5, with TRBD1 as a possible D gene (5 bases). The CDR3 totals 13 residues. V lost 3 bases and J 10 bases, leaving 13 bases between the germline ends. The CDR3 nucleotides read TGTGCCAGCAGTTTTTCCCATGACAGCCCCCAGCATTTT. This gives the protein CASSFSHDSPQHF.

On this clonotype: Its ends do not fully match the called genes, so a read error is possible. The chain employs TRBV4-1 and TRBJ2-3, with TRBD2 matching over 8 bases. The V gene's germline CDR1 is MGHRA and CDR2 YSYEKL. The CDR3 has 17 amino acids. The CDR3 sequence: CASSPLLRGGRTDTQYF. CDR3 DNA sequence: TGTGCCAGCAGCCCGCTCCTACGGGGGGGTCGTACAGATACGCAGTATTTT.

This clonotype occurred a few times. This sequence joins TRBV19 and TRBJ1-1, with D perhaps TRBD1 (5 bases). Trimming removed 6 bases at V and 4 bases at J, with 15 bases between. CDR1 and CDR2 (germline): LNHDA, SQIVND (reference sequence). This CDR3 has 14 amino acids. The CDR3 bases are TGTGCCAGTAGAGCACGATATCAGGGCACTGAAGCTTTCTTT. Encoded protein: CASRARYQGTEAFF. Looking up the rest from reference TRBV19 and TRBJ1-1 gives the full variable domain: DGGITQSPKYLFRKEGQNVTLSCEQNLNHDAMYWYRQDPGQGLRLIYYSQIVNDFQKGDIAEGYSVSREKKESFPLTVTSAQKNPTAFYLCASRARYQGTEAFFGQGTRLTVV.

This clonotype was counted only a few times. The chain has TRBV19 and TRBJ1-6; 11 bases map to TRBD1. Germline-derived CDR1 and CDR2 are LNHDA and SQIVND (reference sequence). The CDR3 is 18 residues long. The V segment lost 7 bases and the J segment 9 bases; nucleotides outside the gene matches: 17. The CDR3 DNA reads as TGTGCCAGTACCAAGGCGGACAGGGGGCCGAAATGGATTTCACCCCTCCACTTT. It codes for CASTKADRGPKWISPLHF.

The gene calls are TRBV2 and TRBJ1-1; TRBD1 agrees at 9 bases. The CDR3 length is 18 residues. Germline V lookup: CDR1 SNHLY, CDR2 FYNNEI. The trim removed 7 bases at V and 5 bases at J, leaving 20 bases unmatched. The DNA of the CDR3 is TGTGCCAGCAACTTCGGCACCGGGACAGGGAAGGGGGTAACTGAAGCTTTCTTT. Residues: CASNFGTGTGKGVTEAFF.

Note on this clonotype: Its ends do not fully match the called genes, so a read error is possible. V and J are TRBV7-9 and TRBJ1-1, with D possibly TRBD1 on 6 matching bases. CDR1 is SEHNR and CDR2 is FQNEAQ in the germline V gene (reference sequence). The CDR3 extends over 13 amino acids. In nucleotides, the CDR3 is TGTGCCAGCAGCCCAGGGGCGGTCACTGAATCTTTCTTT. It translates to CASSPGAVTESFF.

This clonotype was detected ten times or more. This rearrangement joins TRBV6-1 to TRBJ1-1; D gene uncertain. This CDR3 has 14 residues. Germline V gene data show CDR1 as MNHNS and CDR2 as SASEGT. Trimming shortened V by 1 base and J by 1 base, and 7 bases separated the two germline ends. CDR3 nucleotides: TGTGCCAGCAGTGAAGTCAGAGAGAACACTGAAGCTTTCTTT. Amino acid sequence: CASSEVRENTEAFF.

The chain has TRBV11-2 and TRBJ2-1; the D is unclear. The length of the CDR3 is 14 residues. With 1 base removed from V and 5 bases from J, the gap between germline ends came to 9 bases. The germline V gene encodes CDR1 SGHAT and CDR2 FQNNGV. The CDR3 sequence: CASSLVIHDNEQFF. The CDR3 coding sequence is TGTGCCAGCAGCTTAGTGATACACGACAATGAGCAGTTCTTC.

The J gene is TRBJ1-2, the V gene TRBV24-1; no firm D call. Germline assignment: CDR1 KGHDR and CDR2 SFDVKD. The CDR3 covers 12 residues. V was cut by 3 bases and J by 4 bases, with 5 bases left in between. CDR3 amino acids: CATSDTFYGYTF. CDR3 DNA: TGTGCCACCAGTGATACCTTCTATGGCTACACCTTC.

Turning to this clonotype: The conserved phenylalanine or tryptophan normally closing the CDR3 is absent here, so this likely arose from a read error. This chain connects TRBV7-8 to TRBJ2-4, with D tentatively TRBD2 (6 bases). This CDR3 spans 20 amino acids. The ends were cut back, 6 bases at V and 0 bases at J, with 27 bases in the middle. The germline V gene has CDR1 SGHVS and CDR2 FQNEAQ. The CDR3 nucleotides read TGTGCCAGCAGTTACGATTGGCGGGCGGGATTGAACGTAGCCAAAAACATTCAGTACTTA. The encoded protein is CASSYDWRAGLNVAKNIQYL.

Written as DNA, the CDR3 is TGTGCCAGCAGCTTAACTAGCGGGATGAACACCGGGGAGCTGTTTTTT. Translating it yields CASSLTSGMNTGELFF. The chain recombines TRBV7-9 with TRBJ2-2, with TRBD2 matching 10 bases. The CDR3 length is 16 residues. Germline CDR1 is SEHNR and CDR2 is FQNEAQ (reference sequence). The trim removed 2 bases at V and 1 base at J, leaving 1 base unmatched.

This clonotype has a handful of counts. This sequence joins TRBV6-6 and TRBJ1-5; 9 nucleotides line up with TRBD1. Per germline, CDR1 MNHNY and CDR2 SVGAGI (reference sequence). The CDR3 has 15 amino acids. The ends lost 8 bases at V and 9 bases at J; junction bases unmatched: 14. CDR3 DNA: TGTGCCAGCCAAACAGGGGGCGTATTATATCGGCCCCAGCATTTT. Translated, it gives CASQTGGVLYRPQHF.

The chain carries TRBV7-3 and TRBJ2-1; the match to TRBD2 covers 14 bases. V was pared by 5 bases and J by 9 bases, with 12 bases of the junction left unmatched. CDR1 SGHTA and CDR2 FQGTGA come from the germline V gene. The CDR3 is made up of 17 amino acids. CDR3 DNA sequence: TGTGCCAGCAGCGCGCAAAGACTAGCGGGGGGGCCTGGTGAGCAGTTCTTC. It translates to CASSAQRLAGGPGEQFF.